The rows below give T cell receptor beta chains drawn from one sample of a study of blood T cell repertoires in COVID-19. TCRdb's table, derived via immunoSEQ multiplex PCR, lists solely in-frame clones and lacks some. The sample holds 250,000 to 300,000 clones, approximately 83% seen once. What was sequenced was PBMCs or T cells enriched from blood (not recorded which). These receptors originate from a man in his fifties or sixties who had recovered from COVID-19. Each CDR3 is given with its conserved first and last residue. The D gene is left open where the match is weak. Clone size appears in some rows only: once, few, many, or a class for an expanded clone.

15 | TRBJ2-7 | NA | TRBD2 | TRBV7-8 | CASSWGGAASYEQYF | TGTGCCAGCAGCTGGGGAGGGGCCGCCTCCTACGAGCAGTACTTC
13 | TRBJ2-7 | many | TRBD1 | TRBV7-9 | CASSRDRESEQYF | TGTGCCAGCAGCCGGGACAGGGAGTCCGAGCAGTACTTC
14 | TRBJ2-5 | NA | TRBD1 | TRBV9 | CASSAQGVEETQYF | TGTGCCAGCAGCGCCCAGGGGGTGGAAGAGACCCAGTACTTC
14 | TRBJ2-2 | NA | TRBD1 | TRBV5-8 | CASSSTQGTGELFF | TGTGCCAGCAGCTCAACACAGGGGACCGGGGAGCTGTTTTTT
14 | TRBJ2-5 | NA | TRBD1 | TRBV5-4 | CASSPTGDVETQYF | TGTGCCAGCAGCCCTACAGGGGACGTGGAGACCCAGTACTTC
16 | TRBJ2-7 | NA | NA | TRBV6-5 | CASSYSPDWKYYEQYF | TGTGCCAGCAGTTACTCTCCGGACTGGAAATACTACGAGCAGTACTTC
16 | TRBJ2-1 | NA | NA | TRBV28 | CASSKWAGSSYNEQFF | TGTGCCAGCAGTAAGTGGGCGGGGAGCTCCTACAATGAGCAGTTCTTC
14 | TRBJ2-7 | many | TRBD1 | TRBV11-2 | CASSPGQGLGEQYF | TGTGCCAGCAGCCCGGGACAGGGGTTAGGCGAGCAGTACTTC
13 | TRBJ1-1 | NA | NA | TRBV2 | CASTGTKNTEAFF | TGTGCCAGCACCGGAACTAAGAACACTGAAGCTTTCTTT
15 | TRBJ2-2 | NA | TRBD1 | TRBV15 | CATSKGQGANGELFF | TGTGCCACCAGCAAGGGACAGGGGGCCAACGGGGAGCTGTTTTTT